This T cell receptor beta chain stems from a study of response to subunit inactivated influenza vaccine. The study, taken as a whole, reports: The study's authors posited that every seasonal influenza vaccination enlists few new T cells.

A single record per CDR3 protein comes from TCRdb applying MiXCR to the RT-PCR reads. The sample contains under 550,000 distinct CDR3 sequences, less than 7.5% of which appear only once. V gave up 1 base and J gave up 7 bases; unmatched junction bases: 11. In germline, CDR1 is SQVTM, CDR2 ANQGSEA. This CDR3 contains 15 residues. In regard to this clonotype: Antigen: not known.

The V and J genes are TRBV29-1 and TRBJ2-7; 9 bases match TRBD1. The TCR sequence derives from a man aged 50-75 years who received an inactivated influenza vaccine. The sample in question was PBMCs from blood, obtained less than 30 months after vaccination. The CDR3 coding sequence is TGCAGCGTTGAAGTTTGGGACAGGGAGGAAGGGGAGCAGTACTTC. Residues: CSVEVWDREEGEQYF.